The present entry profiles one T cell receptor (beta chain) with its context. Its antigen is currently not known. Per-base qualities were not stored, and no clone one base away is much larger. In the prospective study, participants were roughly 18 to 95 years old, resided in fewer than 25 geographic areas of the United States, and were enrolled through a virtual design. To assign participants to cohorts, the prospective study relied on clinical history that participants themselves reported in a screening survey and a study questionnaire. Recovered participants in ImmuneRACE Cohort 3 were defined as having two consecutive negative NP/OP PCR tests, clearance from a healthcare professional, or resolution of symptoms. In the prospective study, mobile phlebotomists collected whole blood, serum and a nasopharyngeal or oropharyngeal swab from each participant. Additional blood draws and questionnaires over an approximately two-month period could optionally be provided by prospective study participants. Blood samples from the prospective study were shipped frozen or at room temperature prior to DNA extraction.

The source of the sample is a study of blood T cell repertoires in COVID-19 (dated by TCRdb to 2018 to 2021). Notes on the research overall: Collaborator samples came from the United States, Italy and Spain and covered acute and convalescent phases of COVID-19. The dataset comprised deeply sampled blood TCRbeta repertoires from subjects exposed to, actively infected with, or recovered from COVID-19. Nearly every sample came with metadata listing a de-identified subject ID, COVID-19 status, age in years and sex. The repertoires were made available in a free public database intended to serve as a resource for research on the immune response to SARS-CoV-2. The prospective study material was composed of cDNA or gDNA derived from T cells, B-cell-depleted T cells, or PBMCs. Samples came from the ongoing ImmuneRACE study (first 160 participants) plus 1,254 subjects from 6 global collaborators. Where HLA class I and class II types were available, the types were taken from metadata supplied by the sample provider, not from assay-based typing. General study outcomes and caveats: How much clinical and demographic metadata was included differed by source and by participant, and the metadata was provided uncurated.

The immunoSEQ Assay, a bias-controlled multiplex PCR, was used to amplify TCRbeta CDR3 regions from genomic DNA. In the paper's pipeline: The number of nucleated cells in each sample was estimated by amplification of reference gene primers within the assay. Sequence reads were collapsed and filtered to measure the absolute abundance of every unique TCRbeta CDR3 rearrangement. For each sample, productive Simpson clonality was calculated by taking the square root of Simpson's diversity index across productive rearrangements. The immuneACCESS repertoire file appears here via TCRdb, limited to in-frame rearrangements. These files lack a portion of the clones; in checked studies, under half of the deficit traces to unresolved V genes, and the cause of the others is not known. V, J and clone size are taken as reported in that table, and D and trimming were inferred from the DNA itself. The sample table shows 100,000 to 150,000 clones, and 86% are seen once. Approximately 2.3% of the sample is held by the ten biggest clonotypes.

The CDR3 contains 16 residues, cysteine and phenylalanine counted. Left in the record is the CDR3 DNA by itself, 48 bases read in frame from the first base. After removal of 3 bases from V and 4 bases from J, the junction retains 7 bases not matched to a gene. Reading the germline V gene gives CDR1 LGHNA and CDR2 YSLEER. Recombination joined TRBV4-3 with TRBJ2-1, and 9 junctional nucleotides match TRBD2. This clonotype was obtained from a woman between 45 and 65 years old who had recovered from COVID-19. Sequences were obtained from PBMCs or T cells enriched from blood (not recorded which). The nucleotides read TGCGCCAGCAGCCAGATAGCGGGGGACTTATACAATGAGCAGTTCTTC. This encodes CASSQIAGDLYNEQFF.